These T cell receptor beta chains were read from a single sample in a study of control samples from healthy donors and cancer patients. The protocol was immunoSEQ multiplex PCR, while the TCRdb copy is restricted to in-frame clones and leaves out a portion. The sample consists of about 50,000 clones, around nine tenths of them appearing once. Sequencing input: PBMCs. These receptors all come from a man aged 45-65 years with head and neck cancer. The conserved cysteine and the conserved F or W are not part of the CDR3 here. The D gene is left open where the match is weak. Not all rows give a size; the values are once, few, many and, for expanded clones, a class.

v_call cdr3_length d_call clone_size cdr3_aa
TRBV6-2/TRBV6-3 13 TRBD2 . ASSETSGVLNEQF
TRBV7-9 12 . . ASSLIAASYEQY
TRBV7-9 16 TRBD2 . ASSPPGTSAPNYNEQF
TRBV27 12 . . ASKGGRRYNEQF
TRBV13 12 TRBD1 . ASSYRDREFEQY
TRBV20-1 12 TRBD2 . SASSGRITDTQY
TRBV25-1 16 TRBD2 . ASSGQGMTSGRPYEQY
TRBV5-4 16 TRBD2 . ASSLFSSGSTSTDTQY
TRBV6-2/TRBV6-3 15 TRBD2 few ASSSGSLAGVGDTQY
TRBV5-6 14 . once ASSLGARGTNEKLF
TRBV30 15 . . AWSSPVGYSRYQPQH